The TCR beta chain under discussion was sequenced for a study of blood T cell repertoires in COVID-19. Deletions cut 5 bases from V and 4 bases from J, with 15 bases between. Germline loops: CDR1 LNHNV, CDR2 YYDKDF (reference sequence). The CDR3 has 15 residues. Authors' methods: Reference gene primer amplification gave nucleated cell count estimates. Some clones are missing from TCRdb's copy, which holds only in-frame ones; the method was immunoSEQ multiplex PCR. That table supplies the V and J calls and clone size; D and trimming were determined from the DNA. Of some 370,000 clones in the sample, approximately 89% were seen once.

This TCR derives from a woman aged 25 to 39 with COVID-19, enrolled during active disease. The sequenced sample consisted of peripheral blood. This rearrangement joins TRBV15 to TRBJ1-5; the D is unclear. The CDR3 nucleotides read TGTGCCACCAGCCCAGGCTCGTGGCAGAATCAGCCCCAGCATTTT. Amino acids: CATSPGSWQNQPQHF.